The following is a T cell receptor (beta chain) sequence with its context. Its antigen is currently unknown. This sample is part of a study of CD8 T cells in ankylosing spondylitis. General study results and limits: Clones linked with disease were CD8+ and fairly uncommon in the peripheral blood. Earlier work had already found some motif variants in reactive arthritis synovial fluid and blood. A TCR beta motif made of fewer than ten highly homologous variants seemed typical of ankylosing spondylitis blood.

Trimming at V came to 4 bases and at J to 6 bases, leaving 11 bases not matched to a gene. CDR3 length: 16 amino acids. The germline V gene encodes CDR1 MNHEY and CDR2 SMNVEV (reference sequence). Quantitative 5'-RACE with molecular barcodes was used to make the TCR beta libraries. TCRdb redid the calling of the 5' RACE reads with MiXCR, one entry per CDR3 protein. The profile covers roughly 440,000 distinct CDR3 sequences, with 15% to 20% appearing a single time and 1% taken by the ten largest. The chain uses TRBV27 and TRBJ2-2; 7 positions match TRBD1. The receptor's source is a male donor with ankylosing spondylitis. Sample: blood, either unsorted or a sorted T cell fraction (not recorded which). CDR3 region: CASSSRDSWFPGELFF. The CDR3 DNA is TGTGCCAGCAGTTCCCGGGACAGTTGGTTCCCCGGGGAGCTGTTTTTT.